One and the same sample provided the 23 T cell receptor beta chains below, sequenced in a study of blood T cell repertoires in COVID-19. The method was immunoSEQ multiplex PCR; TCRdb's version includes in-frame clones alone and lacks a portion of them. The table records about 180,000 clones, approximately 82% of them present only once. The sequencing sample was made of PBMCs or T cells enriched from blood (not recorded which). The receptor set was obtained from a woman aged 45 to 65 who had recovered from COVID-19.

The CDR3, as DNA: TGTGCCAGCAGCTGGAGCCAGGGGGTTGGGGATGAGCAGTTCTTC. It specifies CASSWSQGVGDEQFF. The chain links TRBV7-9 to TRBJ2-1, with 7 positions matching TRBD1. Per germline, CDR1 SEHNR and CDR2 FQNEAQ (reference sequence). V lost 4 bases and J lost 8; bases outside the gene matches: 11. CDR3 length: 15 residues. The full variable domain, rest sourced from reference TRBV7-9 and TRBJ2-1, is DTGVSQNPRHKITKRGQNVTFRCDPISEHNRLYWYRQTLGQGPEFLTYFQNEAQLEKSRLLSDRFSAERPKGSFSTLEIQRTEQGDSAMYLCASSWSQGVGDEQFFGPGTRLTVL.

Ten or more counts support this clone. CDR3 residues: CASSAEEETQYF. CDR3 DNA sequence: TGTGCCAGCAGCGCGGAGGAAGAGACCCAGTACTTC. The chain recombines TRBV7-9 with TRBJ2-5; the D gene is possibly TRBD2 (5 bases). V was cut by 5 bases and J by 3 bases, with 7 bases left in between. Germline lookup yields CDR1 SEHNR and CDR2 FQNEAQ (reference sequence). The CDR3 runs 12 residues.

V usage is TRBV7-9 and J usage is TRBJ2-7, with D possibly TRBD2 on 5 matching bases. Germline CDR1 is SEHNR and CDR2 is FQNEAQ (reference sequence). V was cut by 5 bases and J by 8 bases, with 13 bases left in between. CDR3 length: 12 residues. CDR3 nucleotides: TGTGCCAGCAGCCCCGTACCGGGGAAGCAGTACTTC. It codes for CASSPVPGKQYF.

This chain joins TRBV30 and TRBJ2-5; D is ambiguous. Per the germline V gene, CDR1 is GTSNPN and CDR2 is SVGIG (reference sequence). The CDR3 contains 12 residues. V dropped 1 base and J dropped 4 bases, with 7 bases sitting between them. The CDR3 sequence is CAWSALGETQYF. CDR3 bases: TGTGCCTGGAGTGCGCTAGGAGAGACCCAGTACTTC. The full variable domain, completed using reference TRBV30 and TRBJ2-5, is SQTIHQWPATLVQPVGSPLSLECTVEGTSNPNLYWYRQAAGRGLQLLFYSVGIGQISSEVPQNLSASRPQDRQFILSSKKLLLSDSGFYLCAWSALGETQYFGPGTRLLVL.

This chain connects TRBV28 to TRBJ2-5; possible D gene TRBD1, 6 bases. Germline CDR1 and CDR2: MDHEN and SYDVKM. Trimming removed 6 bases from V and 3 bases from J, with 14 bases in between. This CDR3 contains 14 residues. CDR3 DNA sequence: TGTGCCAGCAGCTCCGGGACACATAAAGAGACCCAGTACTTC. It codes for CASSSGTHKETQYF.

The chain is built from TRBV28 and TRBJ2-5; D gene unclear. Germline V lookup: CDR1 MDHEN, CDR2 SYDVKM. Trimming removed 2 bases at V and 5 bases at J, with 9 bases between. The CDR3 is made up of 13 amino acids. CDR3 in amino acids: CASSLEAWETQYF. In nucleotides, the CDR3 is TGTGCCAGCAGTTTAGAGGCTTGGGAGACCCAGTACTTC.

J is TRBJ1-5 and V is TRBV19; the match to TRBD1 covers 10 bases. Germline CDR1 reads LNHDA; CDR2 reads SQIVND (reference sequence). This CDR3 comprises 14 residues. J was trimmed by 0 bases and V by 9 bases; bases with no gene match: 2. For the CDR3, the DNA is TGTGCCAGCCGGGACAGGGGTAGCAATCAGCCCCAGCATTTT. Translated, it gives CASRDRGSNQPQHF.

This clone was found once. The gene calls are TRBV7-2 and TRBJ1-2; D perhaps matches TRBD1 (5 bases). The CDR3 length is 13 residues. Germline CDR1 SGHTA, CDR2 FQGNSA. V gave up 7 bases and J gave up 4 bases, with 13 bases separating them. The CDR3 protein is CASTPAGFYGYTF. The CDR3 region has the DNA TGTGCCAGCACCCCGGCAGGGTTCTATGGCTACACCTTC.

This chain uses TRBV4-2 with TRBJ2-7; D perhaps matches TRBD1 (5 bases). V lost 0 bases, J lost 3 bases, and 15 bases lay in between. This CDR3 is built from 16 residues. Germline-derived CDR1 and CDR2 are LGHNA and YNFKEQ. In DNA, the CDR3 is TGTGCCAGCAGCCAAGATACAAGGGGCCAATTCTACGAGCAGTACTTC. Its translation: CASSQDTRGQFYEQYF.

The chain uses TRBV6-5 and TRBJ1-5; 8 bases align to TRBD1. Germline CDR1 reads MNHEY; CDR2 reads SVGAGI. There are 15 residues in the CDR3. The junction had 5 bases not matched to a gene; V was cut back by 5 bases and J by 2 bases. CDR3 coding DNA: TGTGCCAGCAGTAGTGGACAGGGCGGCAATCAGCCCCAGCATTTT. Residues: CASSSGQGGNQPQHF.

The chain links TRBV5-4 to TRBJ2-3, with TRBD1 as a possible D gene (5 bases). This CDR3 comprises 15 residues. Germline lookup yields CDR1 SGHNT and CDR2 YYREEE (reference sequence). Trimming took off 4 bases at V and 0 bases at J, with 12 bases between the two ends. The CDR3 sequence is CASSIARGSTDTQYF. CDR3 DNA: TGTGCCAGCAGCATAGCAAGGGGAAGCACAGATACGCAGTATTTT.

As regards this clone: Other nucleotide sequences from this sample produce the same CDR3. V gene TRBV10-3 combines with J gene TRBJ1-2; D might be TRBD1 (6 bases). Germline-derived CDR1 and CDR2 are ENHRY and SYGVKD. Trimming shortened V by 6 bases and J by 1 base, and 9 bases separated the two germline ends. CDR3 length: 13 amino acids. In DNA, the CDR3 is TGTGCCATCAGCCTACAGGGTAACTATGGCTACACCTTC. Its translation: CAISLQGNYGYTF.

V usage is TRBV9 and J usage is TRBJ1-1; maybe TRBD1 (5 bases). V was clipped by 2 bases and J by 6 bases, with 20 bases between them. Germline values: CDR1 SGDLS, CDR2 YYNGEE. The CDR3 is 16 amino acids. The CDR3 loop is CASSVYLTDELPEAFF. In nucleotides, the CDR3 is TGTGCCAGCAGCGTTTACTTGACAGACGAGTTACCTGAAGCTTTCTTT.

The chain couples TRBV5-6 to TRBJ1-2; unclear D gene. The CDR3 is 14 amino acids. Germline CDR1 is SGHDT and CDR2 is YYEEEE. V was trimmed by 4 bases and J by 8 bases, leaving 18 bases between them. CDR3 residues: CASSPDPGRRGYTF. CDR3 nucleotides: TGTGCCAGCAGCCCTGACCCGGGTCGGCGCGGCTACACCTTC.

This rearrangement joins TRBV6-5 to TRBJ1-2; 7 positions agree with TRBD1. Germline lookup yields CDR1 MNHEY and CDR2 SVGAGI. The CDR3 loop spans 15 amino acids. J was trimmed by 6 bases and V by 4 bases; bases with no gene match: 11. CDR3 nucleotide sequence: TGTGCCAGCAGTTCTTGGGAAGGGGGCGCAGATGGCTACACCTTC. Amino acid sequence: CASSSWEGGADGYTF.

The V and J genes are TRBV19 and TRBJ2-1; tentatively, D is TRBD1 (5 bases). Per the germline V gene, CDR1 is LNHDA and CDR2 is SQIVND (reference sequence). V was shortened by 3 bases and J by 7 bases, with 10 bases between the two germline ends. CDR3 length equals 13 residues. The CDR3 loop is CASSIRATNEQFF. The CDR3 nucleotides are TGTGCCAGTAGTATCAGGGCGACTAATGAGCAGTTCTTC.

The V call is TRBV4-2, the J call TRBJ1-3; 7 bases match TRBD1. The V segment lost 1 base and the J segment 3 bases; nucleotides outside the gene matches: 9. This CDR3 comprises 17 residues. The germline V gene has CDR1 LGHNA and CDR2 YNFKEQ. For the CDR3, the DNA is TGTGCCAGCAGCCAAGTCGGCAGGGGGGTAGGTGGAAACACCATATATTTT. Amino acids: CASSQVGRGVGGNTIYF.

This sequence joins TRBV7-6 and TRBJ1-4; D unresolved. The length of the CDR3 is 14 residues. Germline V lookup: CDR1 SGHVS, CDR2 FNYEAQ. V was cut by 5 bases and J by 2 bases, with 9 bases left in between. The CDR3 here is CASSPRRTNEKLFF. In DNA, the CDR3 is TGTGCCAGCAGCCCGAGGAGGACTAATGAAAAACTGTTTTTT.

The gene calls are TRBV5-1 and TRBJ1-1; D is uncertain. CDR1 SGHRS and CDR2 YFSETQ come from the germline V gene. This CDR3 has 14 residues. V lost 4 bases and J 2 bases, leaving 12 bases between the germline ends. The CDR3 region is CASSGLSGNTEAFF. CDR3 DNA sequence: TGCGCCAGCAGCGGACTAAGTGGCAACACTGAAGCTTTCTTT.

The rearrangement joins TRBV18 to TRBJ2-7, with D possibly TRBD1 on 5 matching bases. The CDR3 covers 13 residues. The V end was cut by 3 bases, the J end by 3 bases, with 9 bases between. Germline CDR1 is KGHSH and CDR2 is LQKENI. The chain's CDR3 is CASSPDRYYEQYF. The CDR3 DNA sequence: TGTGCCAGCTCACCTGACAGATACTACGAGCAGTACTTC. Complete variable domain (other parts from reference TRBV18 and TRBJ2-7): NAGVMQNPRHLVRRRGQEARLRCSPMKGHSHVYWYRQLPEEGLKFMVYLQKENIIDESGMPKERFSAEFPKEGPSILRIQQVVRGDSAAYFCASSPDRYYEQYFGPGTRLTVT.

This clone was counted a single time. J is TRBJ2-1 and V is TRBV6-2 or TRBV6-3, with 14 nucleotides matching TRBD2. There are 19 residues in the CDR3. Germline-derived CDR1 and CDR2 are MNHEY and SVGEGT. The J segment lost 12 bases and the V segment lost 4 bases, leaving 20 bases of the junction unmatched. CDR3 in amino acids: CASSSPWGTSGRKTLGQFF. The CDR3 region has the DNA TGTGCCAGCAGTTCCCCCTGGGGGACTAGCGGGAGAAAGACCCTGGGGCAGTTCTTC.

The J gene is TRBJ1-2, the V gene TRBV11-1; 9 nucleotides agree with TRBD1. The CDR3 extends over 16 amino acids. CDR1 is SGHAT and CDR2 is FQDESV in the germline V gene (reference sequence). With V trimmed by 5 bases and J by 3 bases, 10 bases remained unmatched. The DNA of the CDR3 is TGTGCCAGCAGCCAACGAACAGGGGGCATTCACTATGGCTACACCTTC. Its protein product is CASSQRTGGIHYGYTF.

The rearrangement joins TRBV28 to TRBJ1-2; 12 bases are shared with TRBD1. This CDR3 has 19 residues. The J segment lost 8 bases and the V segment lost 8 bases, leaving 24 bases of the junction unmatched. CDR1 MDHEN and CDR2 SYDVKM come from the germline V gene. CDR3 sequence reads: CASHHRGSGQGAPRGGYTF. The CDR3 DNA follows: TGTGCCAGCCATCACCGGGGGTCGGGACAGGGGGCCCCGCGCGGGGGCTACACCTTC.